These 5 T cell receptor beta chains were sequenced from one sample in a study of CD4 T cells in relation to SARS-CoV-2 and coronaviruses. Profiled with immunoSEQ multiplex PCR; TCRdb holds only in-frame clones, not every one. The sample lists approximately 17,000 clones, 82% occurring once. Before the COVID-19 pandemic, during about 2011-2019, CD4+ T cells were taken from unexposed donors. CD4+ T cells were isolated from the cells after around eleven days of culture. No antigens are known for them. Sequenced input: CD4+ T cells from PBMCs, cultured in vitro. The receptors come from a human donor in good health.

The CDR3 sequence is CASSLPTGNIQYF. The DNA of the CDR3 is TGCGCCAGCAGCCTGCCGACAGGGAACATTCAGTACTTC. The chain is built from TRBV5-1 and TRBJ2-4; 7 bases are a match to TRBD1. CDR3 size: 13 residues. After removal of 4 bases from V and 7 bases from J, the junction contained 5 bases not matched to a gene. Per germline, CDR1 SGHRS and CDR2 YFSETQ.

This chain links TRBV2 with TRBJ2-7, with D possibly TRBD1 on 5 matching bases. V lost 7 bases, J lost 2 bases, and 18 bases lay in between. The CDR3 sequence is 15 residues long. CDR1 and CDR2 (germline): SNHLY, FYNNEI. CDR3 nucleotide sequence: TGTGCCAGCAAATCGACAGTTCTTCTAACCTACGAGCAGTACTTC. Protein sequence: CASKSTVLLTYEQYF.

The chain joins TRBV12-3 or TRBV12-4 to TRBJ2-3; D gene unclear. V was clipped by 5 bases and J by 6 bases, with 9 bases between them. The CDR3 has 12 amino acids. CDR3 bases: TGTGCCAGCAGTCCTCGGTCCGATACGCAGTATTTT. Translated: CASSPRSDTQYF.

The rearrangement uses TRBV6-5 and TRBJ2-7, with D possibly matching TRBD1 (5 bases). V was cut by 0 bases and J by 1 base, with 10 bases left in between. The CDR3 totals 15 residues. CDR1 and CDR2 (germline): MNHEY, SVGAGI. In nucleotides, the CDR3 is TGTGCCAGCAGTTACTCTTGGACAAGATCCTACGAGCAGTACTTC. It codes for CASSYSWTRSYEQYF.

J is TRBJ2-3 and V is TRBV19; D may match TRBD1 or TRBD2 (5 bases each). Per the germline V gene, CDR1 is LNHDA and CDR2 is SQIVND (reference sequence). The CDR3 runs to 14 residues. V lost 1 base and J 2 bases, leaving 7 bases between the germline ends. CDR3 loop: CASSIGGYTDTQYF. Here the CDR3 DNA reads TGTGCCAGTAGTATAGGGGGGTACACAGATACGCAGTATTTT.